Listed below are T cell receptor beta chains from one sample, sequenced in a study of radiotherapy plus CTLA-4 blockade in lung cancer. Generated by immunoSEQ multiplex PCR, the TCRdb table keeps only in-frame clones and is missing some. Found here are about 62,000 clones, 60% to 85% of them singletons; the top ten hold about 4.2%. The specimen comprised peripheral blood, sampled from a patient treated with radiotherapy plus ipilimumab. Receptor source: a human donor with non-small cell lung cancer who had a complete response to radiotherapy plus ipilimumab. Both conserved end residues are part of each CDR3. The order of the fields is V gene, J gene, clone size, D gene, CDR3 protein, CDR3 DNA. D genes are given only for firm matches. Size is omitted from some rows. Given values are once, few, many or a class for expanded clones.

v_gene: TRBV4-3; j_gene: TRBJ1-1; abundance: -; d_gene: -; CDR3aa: CASSQDTRNTEAFF; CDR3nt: TGCGCCAGCAGCCAAGATACGCGGAACACTGAAGCTTTCTTT
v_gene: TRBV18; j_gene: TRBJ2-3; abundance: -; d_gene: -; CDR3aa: CASSSGTASTDTQYF; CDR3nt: TGTGCCAGCTCTTCTGGGACGGCCTCCACAGATACGCAGTATTTT
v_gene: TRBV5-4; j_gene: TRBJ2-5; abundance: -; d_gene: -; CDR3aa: CASSLWTVNQETQYF; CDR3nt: TGTGCCAGCAGCTTGTGGACGGTCAATCAAGAGACCCAGTACTTC
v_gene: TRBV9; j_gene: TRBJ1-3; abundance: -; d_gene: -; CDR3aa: CASSPQVAGNTIYF; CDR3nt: TGTGCCAGCAGCCCACAGGTTGCTGGAAACACCATATATTTT
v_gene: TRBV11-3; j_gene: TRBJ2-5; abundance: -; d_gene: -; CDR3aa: CASSTTLGETQYF; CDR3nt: TGTGCCAGCAGCACGACTCTCGGGGAGACCCAGTACTTC
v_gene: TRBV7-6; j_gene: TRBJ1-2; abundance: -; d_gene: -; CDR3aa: CASSLAGGELDGYTF; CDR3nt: TGTGCCAGCAGCTTAGCAGGGGGTGAGCTAGATGGCTACACCTTC
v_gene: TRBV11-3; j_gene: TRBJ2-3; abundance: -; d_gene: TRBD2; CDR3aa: CASSRLAGGPTDTQYF; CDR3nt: TGTGCCAGCAGCAGACTAGCGGGAGGGCCGACAGATACGCAGTATTTT
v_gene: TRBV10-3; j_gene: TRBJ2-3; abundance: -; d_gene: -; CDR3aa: CAISESQGLSTDTQYF; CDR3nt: TGTGCCATCAGTGAGTCGCAGGGGCTGAGCACAGATACGCAGTATTTT
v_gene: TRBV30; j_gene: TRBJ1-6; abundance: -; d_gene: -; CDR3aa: CAWKRAGSSYNSPLHF; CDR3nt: TGTGCCTGGAAGAGGGCCGGGAGCTCCTATAATTCACCCCTCCACTTT
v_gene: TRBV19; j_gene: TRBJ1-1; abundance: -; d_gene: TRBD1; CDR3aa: CASSIGDREGSTEAFF; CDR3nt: TGTGCCAGTAGTATCGGGGACAGGGAGGGGAGCACTGAAGCTTTCTTT
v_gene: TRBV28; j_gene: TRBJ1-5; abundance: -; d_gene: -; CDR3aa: CASSLGERNQPQHF; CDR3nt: TGTGCCAGCAGTTTGGGGGAACGGAATCAGCCCCAGCATTTT
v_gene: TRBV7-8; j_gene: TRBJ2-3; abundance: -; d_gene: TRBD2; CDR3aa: CASSSNPSGGSVDTQYF; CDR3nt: TGTGCCAGCAGCTCCAACCCCTCTGGCGGGAGTGTAGATACGCAGTATTTT
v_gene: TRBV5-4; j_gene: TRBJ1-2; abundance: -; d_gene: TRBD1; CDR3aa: CASSRDRGDYGYTF; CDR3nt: TGTGCCAGCAGCAGAGACAGGGGTGACTATGGCTACACCTTC
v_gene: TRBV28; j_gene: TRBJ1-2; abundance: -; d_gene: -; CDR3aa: CASNSDYGGAYGYTF; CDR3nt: TGTGCCAGCAACTCGGACTATGGGGGCGCCTATGGCTACACCTTC
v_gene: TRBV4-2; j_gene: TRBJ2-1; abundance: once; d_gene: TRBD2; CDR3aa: CASSQGLASYNEQFF; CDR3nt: TGTGCCAGCAGCCAAGGACTAGCTTCCTACAATGAGCAGTTCTTC
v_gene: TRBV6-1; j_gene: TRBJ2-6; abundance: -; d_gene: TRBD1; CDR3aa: CASSAPGQGLSGANVLTF; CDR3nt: TGTGCCAGCAGTGCTCCGGGACAGGGGCTCTCTGGGGCCAACGTCCTGACTTTC
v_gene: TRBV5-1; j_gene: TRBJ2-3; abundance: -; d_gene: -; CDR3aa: CASSFPLPGATDTQYF; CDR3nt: TGCGCCAGCAGCTTCCCCCTCCCGGGAGCAACAGATACGCAGTATTTT
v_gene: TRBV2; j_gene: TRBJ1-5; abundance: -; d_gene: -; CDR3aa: CASSEGGPQHF; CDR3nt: TGTGCCAGCAGTGAAGGGGGGCCCCAGCATTTT
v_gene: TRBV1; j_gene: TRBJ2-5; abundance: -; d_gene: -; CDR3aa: CTSPNYSETQYF; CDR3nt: TGCACCAGCCCGAACTACTCGGAGACCCAGTACTTC
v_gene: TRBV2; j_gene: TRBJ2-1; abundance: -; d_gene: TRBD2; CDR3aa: CASSSRGDYNEQFF; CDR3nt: TGTGCCAGCAGCTCGCGGGGGGATTACAATGAGCAGTTCTTC
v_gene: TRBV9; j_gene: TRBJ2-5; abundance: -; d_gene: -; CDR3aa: CASSDPRGLQETQYF; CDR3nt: TGTGCCAGCAGCGACCCCCGAGGTCTCCAAGAGACCCAGTACTTC
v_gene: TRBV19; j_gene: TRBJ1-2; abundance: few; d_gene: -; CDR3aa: CASSARTDLYNYGYTF; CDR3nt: TGTGCCAGTAGTGCCCGGACAGATCTGTATAACTATGGCTACACCTTC
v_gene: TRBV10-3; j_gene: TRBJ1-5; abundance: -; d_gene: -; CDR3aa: CAISPSNQPQHF; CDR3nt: TGTGCCATCAGTCCCTCGAATCAGCCCCAGCATTTT
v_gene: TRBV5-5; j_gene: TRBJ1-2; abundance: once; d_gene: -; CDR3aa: CASSQTSSRGAENYGYTF; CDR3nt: TGTGCCAGCAGCCAAACCTCCTCCCGCGGGGCGGAAAACTATGGCTACACCTTC
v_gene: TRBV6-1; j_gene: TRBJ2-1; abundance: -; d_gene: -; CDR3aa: CASSEVHEQFF; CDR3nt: TGTGCCAGCAGTGAAGTGCATGAGCAGTTCTTC
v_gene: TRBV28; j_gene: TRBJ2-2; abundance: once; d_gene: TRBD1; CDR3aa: CASSLGSQGDTGELFF; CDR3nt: TGTGCCAGCAGTTTAGGCTCCCAGGGGGACACCGGGGAGCTGTTTTTT
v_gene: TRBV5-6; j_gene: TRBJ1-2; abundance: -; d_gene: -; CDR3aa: CASSLGLTPYGYTF; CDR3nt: TGTGCCAGCAGTTTGGGGTTAACCCCCTATGGCTACACCTTC
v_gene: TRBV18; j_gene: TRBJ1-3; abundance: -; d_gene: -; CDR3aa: CASSPSQGSGNTIYF; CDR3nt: TGTGCCAGCTCACCTTCACAGGGATCTGGAAACACCATATATTTT
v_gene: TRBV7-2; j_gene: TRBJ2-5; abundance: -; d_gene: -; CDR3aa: CASSSPGPFQETQYF; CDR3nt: TGTGCCAGCAGCTCCCCGGGACCCTTCCAAGAGACCCAGTACTTC
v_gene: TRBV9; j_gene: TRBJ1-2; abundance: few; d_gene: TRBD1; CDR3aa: CASSAVPTGGSSWGYTF; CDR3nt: TGTGCCAGCAGCGCAGTTCCGACAGGGGGCTCCTCCTGGGGCTACACCTTC
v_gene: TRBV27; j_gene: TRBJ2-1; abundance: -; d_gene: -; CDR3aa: CASSFGEFGWNEQFF; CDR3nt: TGTGCCAGCAGTTTCGGGGAGTTTGGTTGGAATGAGCAGTTCTTC
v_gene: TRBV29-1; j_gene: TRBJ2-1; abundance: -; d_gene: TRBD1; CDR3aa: CSVRQGTGNEQFF; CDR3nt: TGCAGCGTGAGACAAGGGACAGGCAATGAGCAGTTCTTC